Here is one TCR beta chain with its context. As yet, its antigen is unknown. This sample is part of a study of cytomegalovirus exposure and HLA in healthy donors. Study observations and caveats: Per published accounts, TCR beta sequences correctly predicted the HLA-A and HLA-B alleles of most subjects. Earlier findings revealed that most TCR beta V segments proved productive either about 87% or about 30% of the time.

The germline V gene has CDR1 LGHNA and CDR2 YSLEER. The CDR3 sequence is 19 residues long. With V trimmed by 1 base and J by 0 bases, 8 bases remained unmatched. Primers included in the PCR were 60 Vbeta and 13 Jbeta primers. Libraries were prepared by immunoSEQ multiplex PCR; TCRdb keeps only in-frame clonotypes and omits some of them. The sample lists some 210,000 clones, roughly 80% occurring once. The donors (healthy individuals) were bone marrow donors. The receptor comes from a woman aged 25 to 39 in good health and CMV-seropositive. The source material was PBMCs. This sequence joins TRBV4-3 and TRBJ2-1; 11 bases line up with TRBD2. DNA for the CDR3: TGCGCCAGCAGCCAAGGTCAGCTAGCGGGGGGAAGCTCCTACAATGAGCAGTTCTTC. It codes for CASSQGQLAGGSSYNEQFF.